This TCR beta chain is drawn from a study of T cells in Graves' hyperthyroidism and ophthalmopathy. Notes on the study in general: The majority of expanded thyroid clonotypes above 0.001 also appeared in blood. A 13 V-J model separated ophthalmopathy from stable hyperthyroidism. The model predicted ophthalmopathy a median around seven months before onset.

Uncontrolled infections, other autoimmune diseases, pregnancy or lactation led to exclusion of patients. As regards this clonotype: Its antigen is currently unknown. A junction boundary mismatches the germline segment, possibly from a read error.

Amplification yielded TCR beta CDR3 regions, with RNA transcripts as the source. A first-round RT-PCR of the TCR CDR3 used the HTBI primer set. A single record per CDR3 protein comes from TCRdb applying MiXCR to the multiplex PCR reads. The sample includes more than 500,000 distinct CDR3 sequences, approximately 44% of them seen just once. In germline, CDR1 is SNHLY, CDR2 FYNNEI. The length of the CDR3 is 16 residues. The sequenced material came from peripheral blood or thyroid tissue (not recorded which). This receptor was identified in an adult woman with Graves' disease, either hyperthyroidism or ophthalmopathy (not recorded which). The chain is built from TRBV2 and TRBJ2-7; possibly TRBD1 or TRBD2 for D (5 bases each). CDR3 residues: CASREGLTSGANEQYF. The CDR3 DNA follows: TGTGCCAGCAGGGAAGGACTGACCTCTGGGGCCAACGAGCAGTACTTC.